This T cell receptor beta chain was sequenced for a study of control samples from healthy donors and cancer patients. Produced via immunoSEQ multiplex PCR; TCRdb's table is partial and in-frame only. The table includes approximately 87,000 clones, 90% to 95% detected once. Losses at the gene ends were 4 bases for V and 5 bases for J; bases not matched to a gene: 13. The CDR3 is 15 residues long. Germline CDR1 is SQVTM and CDR2 is ANQGSEA. The source is a man aged 45-65 years in good health. This chain connects TRBV29-1 to TRBJ1-2, with 7 bases aligning to TRBD1. The source material was blood. The CDR3 region has the DNA TGCAGCGTTGTAGGGACAGCAACTTTTAAGTATGGCTACACCTTC. Amino acids: CSVVGTATFKYGYTF.